This entry concerns a single TCR beta chain. What it binds is unknown. This entry belongs to a study of cytomegalovirus exposure and HLA in healthy donors. Across the whole study: From about 180 million T cells, an earlier analysis saw approximately 110 million unique TCR beta sequences. The study, taken as a whole, reports: The Asian-associated ancestry cluster reportedly had fewer N-insertions than the approximately 670-donor mean in a later analysis.

V dropped 1 base and J dropped 10 bases, with 10 bases sitting between them. The CDR3 consists of 12 residues. CDR1 is SEHNR and CDR2 is FQNEAQ in the germline V gene (reference sequence). Vbeta (60) and Jbeta (13) primers were used in the PCR. Only in-frame clones appear in the TCRdb table, and some are missing; sequencing was by immunoSEQ multiplex PCR. The table lists around 230,000 clones, 70% to 90% of them singletons. Sequencing input: PBMCs. The clonotype was recovered from a girl under 10 years old in good health and CMV-seronegative. This chain joins TRBV7-9 and TRBJ1-1; a possible D gene is TRBD1 (5 bases). The CDR3, as DNA: TGTGCCAGCAGCTTAGTCGGGGGGAGAGCTTTCTTT. This translates into CASSLVGGRAFF.